This entry lists 27 T cell receptor beta chains sequenced from one sample in a study of shared clonotypes between healthy human individuals. Method: immunoSEQ multiplex PCR; TCRdb's copy keeps in-frame clones and lacks some. The sample lists roughly 2.4 million clones; approximately 94% were seen once. The sample was naive CD4+ T cells sorted from blood. As for subset: CD45RA+ positively selected. The receptors come from a man between 18 and 35 years old in good health.

This chain joins TRBV6-6 and TRBJ1-5; D may be TRBD1 (6 bases). V was pared by 1 base and J by 2 bases, with 9 bases between. The CDR3 is made up of 15 amino acids. The V gene's germline CDR1 is MNHNY and CDR2 SVGAGI (reference sequence). The CDR3 region is CASSYYRVGNQPQHF. DNA of the CDR3: TGTGCCAGCAGTTACTACAGGGTCGGCAATCAGCCCCAGCATTTT.

The gene calls are TRBV4-1 and TRBJ2-4; perhaps TRBD2 as D (6 bases). V lost 0 bases and J lost 1, with 13 bases in between. Germline V gene sequence: CDR1 MGHRA, CDR2 YSYEKL. The length of the CDR3 is 17 residues. The CDR3 DNA sequence: TGCGCCAGCAGCCAAGACCGACTAGTGGCGGCCAAAAACATTCAGTACTTC. It specifies CASSQDRLVAAKNIQYF.

V usage is TRBV5-4 and J usage is TRBJ2-3; TRBD1 agrees at 7 bases. Germline values: CDR1 SGHNT, CDR2 YYREEE (reference sequence). The V gene end was trimmed by 2 bases and the J gene end by 1 base; junction bases not matched to a gene: 1. The CDR3 is 14 amino acids. CDR3 loop: CASSFDRGTDTQYF. The CDR3 bases are TGTGCCAGCAGCTTCGACAGGGGCACAGATACGCAGTATTTT.

The genes are TRBV6-4 and TRBJ1-3; 9 bases match TRBD1. CDR1 is MRHNA, CDR2 SNTAGT, per germline. The CDR3 runs 17 residues. With V trimmed by 5 bases and J by 0 bases, 8 bases remained unmatched. CDR3 residues: CASSKWDRASSGNTIYF. The DNA for the CDR3 is TGTGCCAGCAGTAAGTGGGACAGGGCAAGCTCTGGAAACACCATATATTTT.

V gene TRBV1 combines with J gene TRBJ2-3; TRBD2, the table's D call, was not compared with the DNA. TRBV1 is shown as a pseudogene. The CDR3 totals 16 residues. This CDR3 is CTSSPGLAGYTDTQYF. CDR3 nucleotides: TGCACCAGCAGCCCGGGGTTAGCGGGGTACACAGATACGCAGTATTTT.

The chain links TRBV5-4 to TRBJ1-3; weak D call: TRBD1 (5 bases). This CDR3 region has 14 residues. The V end was cut by 0 bases, the J end by 2 bases, with 6 bases between. CDR1 is SGHNT, CDR2 YYREEE, per germline (reference sequence). The CDR3: CASSLVGAGNTIYF. The CDR3 nucleotides are TGTGCCAGCAGCTTGGTGGGGGCTGGAAACACCATATATTTT.

The V gene is TRBV9, the J gene TRBJ1-2; 10 positions match TRBD1. Germline loops: CDR1 SGDLS, CDR2 YYNGEE. This CDR3 spans 17 amino acids. Losses at the gene ends were 4 bases for V and 2 bases for J; bases not matched to a gene: 11. The CDR3 DNA follows: TGTGCCAGCAGCCGGGACAGGGGCCAGACCACCAACTATGGCTACACCTTC. It translates to CASSRDRGQTTNYGYTF.

The V call is TRBV6-4, the J call TRBJ1-6; D is uncertain. The CDR3 consists of 14 residues. The V end lost 5 bases, the J end lost 7 bases, and 12 bases lay between the germline ends. The germline V gene encodes CDR1 MRHNA and CDR2 SNTAGT. This CDR3 reads CASSPVLGNSPLHF. DNA of the CDR3: TGTGCCAGCAGTCCGGTCCTAGGAAATTCACCCCTCCACTTT.

The CDR3: CASSLGQQNTEAFF. CDR3 bases: TGTGCCAGCAGTTTAGGACAGCAGAACACTGAAGCTTTCTTT. This chain links TRBV28 with TRBJ1-1; weak D call: TRBD1 (6 bases). V lost 2 bases and J lost 1, with 8 bases in between. The germline gives CDR1 MDHEN, CDR2 SYDVKM. The CDR3 extends over 14 amino acids.

This rearrangement joins TRBV6-5 to TRBJ1-5; no firm D call. The CDR3 consists of 14 residues. V dropped 6 bases and J dropped 9 bases, with 18 bases sitting between them. The V gene's germline CDR1 is MNHEY and CDR2 SVGAGI. In DNA form, the CDR3 reads TGTGCCAGCAGACTAACAAAGGCTGTGAGGCCCCAGCATTTT. Its translation: CASRLTKAVRPQHF.

The chain uses TRBV5-1 and TRBJ2-5; D gene ambiguous. There are 16 residues in the CDR3. The germline V gene has CDR1 SGHRS and CDR2 YFSETQ. Trimming left V 3 bases short and J 3 bases short, with 18 bases between. CDR3 region: CASSWPTGRQEETQYF. CDR3 coding DNA: TGCGCCAGCAGCTGGCCCACGGGCCGCCAGGAAGAGACCCAGTACTTC.

This chain connects TRBV28 to TRBJ1-1; possibly TRBD1 for D (5 bases). V lost 11 bases and J 7 bases, leaving 20 bases between the germline ends. The germline V gene encodes CDR1 MDHEN and CDR2 SYDVKM. The CDR3 has 13 residues. Here the CDR3 reads CAGWDWGVGEAFF. The CDR3 nucleotides read TGTGCCGGATGGGACTGGGGGGTCGGTGAAGCTTTCTTT.

The chain employs TRBV7-2 and TRBJ2-7; D is possibly TRBD1 (6 bases). CDR1 is SGHTA, CDR2 FQGNSA, per germline. Trimming pared 4 bases from V and 2 bases from J, leaving 12 bases between. The CDR3 spans 14 residues. CDR3 amino acids: CASSSLGTPYEQYF. The CDR3, as DNA: TGTGCCAGCAGCTCCCTGGGGACACCCTACGAGCAGTACTTC.

The rearrangement links TRBV6-5 to TRBJ2-1; a weak D match, TRBD2 (6 bases). This CDR3 spans 16 amino acids. With 2 bases removed from V and 8 bases from J, the gap between germline ends came to 19 bases. Germline CDR1 and CDR2: MNHEY and SVGAGI. This CDR3 reads CASSYAGRLGVDEQFF. The CDR3 bases are TGTGCCAGCAGTTACGCGGGGAGGCTAGGGGTAGATGAGCAGTTCTTC.

The chain recombines TRBV27 with TRBJ1-6; TRBD1 might be the D (5 bases). Germline V lookup: CDR1 MNHEY, CDR2 SMNVEV (reference sequence). This CDR3 has 14 amino acids. V dropped 2 bases and J dropped 5 bases, with 7 bases sitting between them. Written as DNA, the CDR3 is TGTGCCAGCAGTTTAATGGGGGATAATTCACCCCTCCACTTT. Its protein product is CASSLMGDNSPLHF.

The rearrangement uses TRBV10-3 and TRBJ2-1; 7 nucleotides line up with TRBD2. CDR1 ENHRY and CDR2 SYGVKD come from the germline V gene. Trimming at V came to 10 bases and at J to 8 bases, leaving 11 bases not matched to a gene. The CDR3 runs 13 residues. CDR3 DNA sequence: TGTGCCACTATGTCAAGGGAGGGGCATGAGCAGTTCTTC. Protein: CATMSREGHEQFF.

The gene calls are TRBV29-1 and TRBJ2-3, with 7 bases lining up with TRBD1. The length of the CDR3 is 14 residues. Germline values: CDR1 SQVTM, CDR2 ANQGSEA. The CDR3 nucleotides are TGCAGAAGGTGGCACAGGGGAATTGGGGATACGCAGTATTTT. Translating it yields CRRWHRGIGDTQYF.

The chain links TRBV5-1 to TRBJ2-5; TRBD2 matches 8 bases. Germline CDR1 SGHRS, CDR2 YFSETQ. V was clipped by 0 bases and J by 1 base; unmatched bases: 5. This CDR3 is 16 amino acids long. CDR3 in DNA: TGCGCCAGCAGCTTGGCGATTAGCGGGACCCAAGAGACCCAGTACTTC. Translating gives CASSLAISGTQETQYF.

This clone occurred a few times. The same CDR3 arises from other DNA sequences in this sample as well. The chain couples TRBV2 to TRBJ1-5; TRBD1 matches at 7 bases. This CDR3 comprises 13 residues. With 1 base clipped from V and 7 bases from J, the junction kept 1 base outside the gene matches. Germline lookup yields CDR1 SNHLY and CDR2 FYNNEI. For the CDR3, the DNA is TGTGCCAGCAGTGAAGAAGGGGGCCAGCCCCAGCATTTT. Protein product: CASSEEGGQPQHF.

This rearrangement joins TRBV30 to TRBJ2-3, with 8 bases fitting TRBD1. This CDR3 has 14 amino acids. Germline values: CDR1 GTSNPN, CDR2 SVGIG (reference sequence). V was clipped by 8 bases and J by 7 bases; unmatched bases: 14. CDR3 protein: CAGFRGPGENTQYF. In DNA form, the CDR3 reads TGTGCCGGATTCAGGGGGCCGGGTGAAAATACGCAGTATTTT.

This clone showed up just once. A junction end diverges from the germline sequence, so it may reflect a read error. This chain uses TRBV6-6 with TRBJ2-5; 7 nucleotides align to TRBD1. Germline V gives CDR1 MNHNY, CDR2 SVGAGI (reference sequence). CDR3 length: 14 residues. CDR3 nucleotide sequence: TGTGCCACCAGTAGGGGGCGTAATCAAGAGACCCAGTACTTC. It encodes CATSRGRNQETQYF.

V is TRBV5-8 and J is TRBJ1-4; the match to TRBD1 covers 8 bases. Germline trimming cut 6 bases from V and 10 bases from J; bases unmatched to any gene: 8. The CDR3 runs to 13 residues. Germline V gene data show CDR1 as SGHTS and CDR2 as YDEGEE. The CDR3 DNA follows: TGTGCCAGCATCCCAGGGGGCATTGGAAAACTGTTTTTT. This codes for CASIPGGIGKLFF.

This chain connects TRBV28 to TRBJ2-3; a weak D match, TRBD2 (6 bases). Germline V gene lookup returns CDR1 MDHEN and CDR2 SYDVKM. The V end was cut by 6 bases, the J end by 14 bases, with 21 bases between. The CDR3 spans 13 residues. The CDR3 DNA sequence: TGTGCCAGCAGCCCCCCAGAGGGTGGGGGGTGGTATTTT. Amino acids: CASSPPEGGGWYF.

This chain links TRBV28 with TRBJ2-5; D is perhaps TRBD2 (6 bases). Between the trimmed V and J ends, which lost 6 bases and 1 base, there was a span of 15 bases. Germline V gene sequence: CDR1 MDHEN, CDR2 SYDVKM. The CDR3 runs to 15 residues. The CDR3 coding sequence is TGTGCCAGCAGGGATAGCGGACGCCTCCAAGAGACCCAGTACTTC. Translation gives CASRDSGRLQETQYF.

The chain joins TRBV19 to TRBJ1-2; 7 positions match TRBD1. CDR3 length: 13 amino acids. V shed 7 bases and J 1 base; nucleotides not matched to a gene: 3. Germline lookup yields CDR1 LNHDA and CDR2 SQIVND (reference sequence). The CDR3 coding sequence is TGTGCCAGTACCCGGGACAGTAACTATGGCTACACCTTC. This sequence encodes CASTRDSNYGYTF.

The chain is built from TRBV6-1 and TRBJ1-2; no clear D. The CDR3 totals 10 residues. Trimming stripped 2 bases from V and 14 bases from J, with 9 bases between. CDR1 and CDR2 from the germline V gene are MNHNS and SASEGT. DNA for the CDR3: TGTGCCAGCAGTGAACCCGGGCCTACCTTC. Protein product: CASSEPGPTF.

CDR3 residues: CASSETGGYTEAFF. CDR3 sequence (DNA): TGTGCCAGCAGCGAAACAGGGGGCTACACTGAAGCTTTCTTT. This chain connects TRBV9 to TRBJ1-1; 9 bases fit TRBD1. V lost 3 bases to trimming and J lost 3 bases; unmatched junction nucleotides: 3. There are 14 residues in the CDR3. Germline values: CDR1 SGDLS, CDR2 YYNGEE.